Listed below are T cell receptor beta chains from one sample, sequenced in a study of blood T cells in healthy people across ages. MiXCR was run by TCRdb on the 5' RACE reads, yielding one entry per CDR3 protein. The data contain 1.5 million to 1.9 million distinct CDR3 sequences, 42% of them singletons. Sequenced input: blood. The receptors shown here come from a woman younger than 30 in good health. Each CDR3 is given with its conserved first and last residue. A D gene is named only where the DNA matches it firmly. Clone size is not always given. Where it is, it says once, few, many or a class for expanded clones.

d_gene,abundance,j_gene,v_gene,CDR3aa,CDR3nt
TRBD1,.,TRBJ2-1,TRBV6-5,CASTSGTGENNEQFF,TGTGCCAGCACCTCCGGGACAGGGGAAAACAATGAGCAGTTCTTC
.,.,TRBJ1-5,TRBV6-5,CASSPADIGGGQPQHF,TGTGCCAGCAGTCCTGCGGACATCGGGGGAGGACAGCCCCAGCATTTT
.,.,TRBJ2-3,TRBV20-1,CSPIRGYTQYF,TGCAGCCCGATCAGGGGATATACGCAGTATTTT
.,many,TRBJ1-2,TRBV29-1,CSADRNTNYGYTF,TGCAGCGCCGACCGTAATACTAACTATGGCTACACCTTC
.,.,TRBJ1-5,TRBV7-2,CASSRRGDQPQHF,TGTGCCAGCTCCCGGAGAGGGGATCAGCCCCAGCATTTT
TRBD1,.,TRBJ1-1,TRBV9,CASSPPTGDYYYTEAFF,TGTGCCAGCAGCCCTCCGACAGGGGATTATTACTACACTGAAGCTTTCTTT
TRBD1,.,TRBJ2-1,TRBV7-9,CASTLAGQGIYSEQFF,TGTGCCAGCACGCTGGCGGGACAGGGGATCTACAGTGAGCAGTTCTTC
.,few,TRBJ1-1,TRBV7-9,CASSPPSPGRNTEAFF,TGTGCCAGCAGCCCCCCATCCCCAGGGAGGAACACTGAAGCTTTCTTT
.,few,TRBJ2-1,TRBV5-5,CASSLVAGSVNEQFF,TGTGCCAGCAGCTTGGTAGCAGGTTCGGTCAATGAGCAGTTCTTC
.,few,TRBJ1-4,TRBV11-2,CASNPVTVNEKLFF,TGTGCCAGCAATCCCGTGACGGTGAATGAAAAACTGTTTTTT
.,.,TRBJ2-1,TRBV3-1,CASSQERSANEQFF,TGTGCCAGCAGCCAAGAACGCTCTGCCAATGAGCAGTTCTTC
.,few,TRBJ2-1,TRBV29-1,CSVEENGTEQFF,TGCAGCGTTGAAGAAAACGGGACGGAGCAGTTCTTC
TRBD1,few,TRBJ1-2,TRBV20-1,CSARDQGTGYGYTF,TGCAGTGCTAGAGATCAAGGGACAGGGTATGGCTACACCTTC
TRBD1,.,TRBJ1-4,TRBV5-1,CASRPQGANEKLFF,TGCGCCAGCAGACCACAGGGGGCAAATGAAAAACTGTTTTTT
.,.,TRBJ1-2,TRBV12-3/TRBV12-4,CASSLIVGYGYTF,TGTGCCAGCAGTTTGATAGTCGGCTATGGCTACACCTTC